Following are 5 T cell receptor beta chains from one sample sequenced in a study of T cells in Graves' hyperthyroidism and ophthalmopathy. RNA transcripts yielded amplified TCR beta CDR3 regions. First-round RT-PCR with HTBI primers amplified the TCR CDR3 region. TCRdb used MiXCR to reprocess the multiplex PCR reads, holding one entry per CDR3 protein. The repertoire includes hundreds of thousands of distinct CDR3 sequences, over 35% of them detected once, and approximately 8.7% sits in the top ten. Sequenced input: blood. Receptors originate from a man younger than 30 with Graves' hyperthyroidism.

This clonotype came up many times. The V gene is TRBV29-1, the J gene TRBJ2-2; 13 bases fit TRBD2. CDR1 is SQVTM and CDR2 is ANQGSEA in the germline V gene. The V segment lost 4 bases and the J segment 4 bases; nucleotides outside the gene matches: 6. The CDR3 runs to 16 residues. The DNA of the CDR3 is TGCAGCGTTGGGGGGACTAGCGGGATCATCACCGGGGAGCTGTTTTTT. Its translation: CSVGGTSGIITGELFF.

This rearrangement joins TRBV7-2 to TRBJ1-1, with 10 bases fitting TRBD1. With 7 bases clipped from V and 3 bases from J, the junction kept 11 bases outside the gene matches. This CDR3 is built from 16 residues. Germline lookup yields CDR1 SGHTA and CDR2 FQGNSA. The chain's CDR3 is CASIDRTGGGDTEAFF. For the CDR3, the DNA is TGTGCCAGCATTGACAGGACAGGGGGAGGAGACACTGAAGCTTTCTTT.

This clonotype was seen many times. This chain joins TRBV15 and TRBJ2-2; weak D call: TRBD2 (5 bases). The V gene's germline CDR1 is LNHNV and CDR2 YYDKDF (reference sequence). V was clipped by 1 base and J by 5 bases, with 8 bases between them. The CDR3 covers 14 residues. The CDR3 spells CATSRAGITGELFF. The DNA of the CDR3 is TGTGCCACCAGCAGAGCGGGGATAACCGGGGAGCTGTTTTTT.

This clonotype was recorded a few times. The chain uses TRBV7-9 and TRBJ1-4; 9 nucleotides agree with TRBD1. Germline CDR1 SEHNR, CDR2 FQNEAQ (reference sequence). J was trimmed by 8 bases and V by 8 bases; bases with no gene match: 15. The CDR3 length is 16 residues. The DNA of the CDR3 is TGTGCCAGCTCCCCCGGTGCGGACAGGGGAAGGGAAAAACTGTTTTTT. Encoded protein: CASSPGADRGREKLFF.

V usage is TRBV19 and J usage is TRBJ1-1, with 8 bases matching TRBD1. The V segment lost 9 bases and the J segment 4 bases; nucleotides outside the gene matches: 10. Per the germline V gene, CDR1 is LNHDA and CDR2 is SQIVND (reference sequence). The CDR3 runs to 14 residues. CDR3 nucleotides: TGTGCCAGCAGACGCACAGGGGGAGGCACTGAAGCTTTCTTT. This codes for CASRRTGGGTEAFF.